These T cell receptor beta chains were read from a single sample in a study of control samples from healthy donors and cancer patients. Produced via immunoSEQ multiplex PCR; TCRdb's table is partial and in-frame only. This table holds 150,000 or so clones, more than 85% found once. Sample: blood. Receptor source: a man aged 45-60 years in good health. Each CDR3 is given with its conserved first and last residue. D genes are given only for firm matches. Clone size appears in some rows only: once, few, many, or a class for an expanded clone.

clone_size d_call j_call v_call cdr3_nt cdr3_aa
- - TRBJ2-3 TRBV29-1 TGCAGCGTTCGAGGGGCCCGGAGCACAGATACGCAGTATTTT CSVRGARSTDTQYF
- TRBD2 TRBJ2-3 TRBV5-6 TGTGCCAGCAGCCGGACTAGCGGGAGGACAGATACGCAGTATTTT CASSRTSGRTDTQYF
- TRBD1 TRBJ1-2 TRBV29-1 TGCAGCGTGGGACAGGGAGATGGCTACACCTTC CSVGQGDGYTF
- - TRBJ2-5 TRBV5-1 TGCGCCAGCAGCTTGGTGGGACGCCAAGAGACCCAGTACTTC CASSLVGRQETQYF
- TRBD2 TRBJ2-7 TRBV5-3 TGTGCCAGAAGCTTGGGGAGCGGGAGGATGAACGAGCAGTACTTC CARSLGSGRMNEQYF
- - TRBJ1-1 TRBV28 TGTGCCAGCCATATAGTGGGTCAGATGAAGACTGAAGCTTTCTTT CASHIVGQMKTEAFF
- - TRBJ1-2 TRBV5-1 TGCGCCAGCAGCCGGGACAAGACTTATGGCTACACCTTC CASSRDKTYGYTF
- - TRBJ1-1 TRBV15 TGTGCCACCAGCAGGCACCCTCTACCTGAAGCTTTCTTT CATSRHPLPEAFF
- TRBD2 TRBJ2-4 TRBV5-1 TGCGCCAGCAGCCCCTCGGGGCGGGAGAGGGACATTCAGTACTTC CASSPSGRERDIQYF
- - TRBJ2-7 TRBV27 TGTGCCAGCAGTCCCCGGACAGTCTCCTACGAGCAGTACTTC CASSPRTVSYEQYF
- TRBD1 TRBJ2-5 TRBV27 TGTGCCAGCGCCTCAGTCGGGGCAGGGGGTCCGAAGACCCAGTACTTC CASASVGAGGPKTQYF
- TRBD1 TRBJ1-2 TRBV2 TGTGCCACCTCCCCTGAAGGGACAGGGCTTGGTGGCTACACCTTC CATSPEGTGLGGYTF
- - TRBJ1-3 TRBV6-6 TGTGCCAGCAGTCGCCTCCTCAGGGCACCCCCTGGAAACACCATATATTTT CASSRLLRAPPGNTIYF
- TRBD1 TRBJ2-7 TRBV10-3 TGTGCCATCAACCACCCGGGACAGGGGAGCTACGAGCAGTACTTC CAINHPGQGSYEQYF
- - TRBJ1-4 TRBV18 TGTGCCAGCTCACCTTCCTTGGGTATCGGGCGAGAAAAACTGTTTTTT CASSPSLGIGREKLFF
- - TRBJ2-4 TRBV5-1 TGCGCCAGCAAGGCGGACGAGATCAAAAAACTTCAGTACTTC CASKADEIKKLQYF
- TRBD1 TRBJ1-3 TRBV29-1 TGCAGCGTTGTCGGGACAGCTGGAAACACCATATATTTT CSVVGTAGNTIYF
- - TRBJ2-5 TRBV7-7 TGTGCTAGCAGCTTAGGGGCAGGGCAAGAGACCCAGTACTTC CASSLGAGQETQYF
- - TRBJ1-2 TRBV6-1 TGTGCCAGCAGTGAAACGGCTAACTATGGCTACACCTTC CASSETANYGYTF
- TRBD2 TRBJ2-5 TRBV5-1 TGCGCCAGCATGGGGGAGGGCCGGGAGACCCAGTACTTC CASMGEGRETQYF
- - TRBJ2-7 TRBV3-1/TRBV3-2 TGTGCCAGCAGCCTATCAATCCGGGACTACGAGCAGTACTTC CASSLSIRDYEQYF
- - TRBJ2-5 TRBV3-1/TRBV3-2 TGTGCCAGCAGCCACAGAGAGACCCAGTACTTC CASSHRETQYF
- - TRBJ1-4 TRBV5-1 TGCGCCAGCAGTACCGCCCGGGCTAATGAAAAACTGTTTTTT CASSTARANEKLFF
- - TRBJ1-2 TRBV6-5 TGTGCCAGCAGTAGGGGGGAGGGGAACTATGGCTACACCTTC CASSRGEGNYGYTF
- - TRBJ2-3 TRBV15 TGTGCCACCAAGAGAGGAACTTTGGGGACAGATACGCAGTATTTT CATKRGTLGTDTQYF
- - TRBJ2-2 TRBV5-1 TGCGCCAGCAGCTTTTCCCTGGGGTCCGCCGGGGAGCTGTTTTTT CASSFSLGSAGELFF
- TRBD1 TRBJ1-2 TRBV3-1/TRBV3-2 TGTGCCAGCAGCTCTACGACAGGGGGCTTGGATGGCTACACCTTC CASSSTTGGLDGYTF
- - TRBJ1-4 TRBV11-2 TGTGCCAGCAGCCCGCAGCCCGGAGCTAATGAAAAACTGTTTTTT CASSPQPGANEKLFF
- - TRBJ1-1 TRBV28 TGTGCCAGCAGGGTGACGGGAGGCGCTGAAGCTTTCTTT CASRVTGGAEAFF
- - TRBJ1-4 TRBV10-1 TGCGCCAGCGGAGACGGCTATGAAAAACTGTTTTTT CASGDGYEKLFF
- - TRBJ1-5 TRBV5-1 TGCGCCAGCAGCTTGGATAGGGGAAGTAAGCATTTT CASSLDRGSKHF
- - TRBJ2-1 TRBV2 TGTGCCAGCAAAGGGGACCTCAGCTCCTACAATGAGCAGTTCTTC CASKGDLSSYNEQFF
- TRBD1 TRBJ2-7 TRBV28 TGTGCCAGCAGTTTACCCACAGGGGTTGGCGGCGAGCAGTACTTC CASSLPTGVGGEQYF
- - TRBJ2-5 TRBV9 TGTGCCAGCAGCGTAGGGTTTGCTTCGGAGACCCAGTACTTC CASSVGFASETQYF
- TRBD2 TRBJ2-7 TRBV5-1 TGCGCCAGCGCCGCCGGGACTACGAACTACGAGCAGTACTTC CASAAGTTNYEQYF
- TRBD2 TRBJ2-5 TRBV11-1 TGTGCCAGCAGCTTTGCTAGCGGGAGATCGGAGACCCAGTACTTC CASSFASGRSETQYF
- TRBD2 TRBJ2-3 TRBV7-2 TGTGCCAGCAGCGGCTTTCCGGGGGGGGGAACAGATACGCAGTATTTT CASSGFPGGGTDTQYF
- - TRBJ1-6 TRBV5-4 TGTGCCAGCAGTTCACAGGGTGGGAATTCACCCCTCCACTTT CASSSQGGNSPLHF
- - TRBJ1-3 TRBV19 TGTGCCAGTAGTATGGGATCGTACTCTGGAAACACCATATATTTT CASSMGSYSGNTIYF
- - TRBJ2-1 TRBV28 TGTGCCAGCAGTTTTGGTGGGAGATACAATGAGCAGTTCTTC CASSFGGRYNEQFF
- - TRBJ1-2 TRBV19 TGTGCCAGTAGATTGATTTGGGAATCGCATGGCTACACCTTC CASRLIWESHGYTF
- - TRBJ2-5 TRBV9 TGTGCCAGCAGCGTAGGGGGGCCAGAGACCCAGTACTTC CASSVGGPETQYF
- TRBD1 TRBJ1-4 TRBV3-1/TRBV3-2 TGTGCCAGCGGGCGGGACAGCGGGCAAAGGGTGTTTTTT CASGRDSGQRVFF
once - TRBJ1-5 TRBV6-6 TGTGCCAGCAGCCAAGGTGGAGAGATAAGCAATCAGCCTCAGCATTTT CASSQGGEISNQPQHF
- - TRBJ1-5 TRBV27 TGTGCCAGCAGTTTATCGATGCCTGCAGGGAATAGCAATCAGCCCCAGCATTTT CASSLSMPAGNSNQPQHF
- - TRBJ1-2 TRBV10-3 TGTGCCATCAGCCGGGACCTTAGTGGCTACACCTTC CAISRDLSGYTF
- TRBD1 TRBJ2-3 TRBV3-1/TRBV3-2 TGTGCCAGCAGCCAAAGGTCGACAGGGTTCGCAGATACGCAGTATTTT CASSQRSTGFADTQYF
- - TRBJ1-1 TRBV6-5 TGTGCCAGCAGTTACGGTTTGGGACGTGGTGGGGAAGCTTTCTTT CASSYGLGRGGEAFF
once TRBD1 TRBJ2-7 TRBV19 TGTGCCAGTAGTAGCTACAGGGGGGACGACGAGCAGTACTTC CASSSYRGDDEQYF
once - TRBJ2-1 TRBV25-1 TGTGCCAGCAGTGAGGGGAATGAGCAGTTCTTC CASSEGNEQFF
- TRBD2 TRBJ2-2 TRBV2 TGTGCCAGCAACCTTGGGGGACTAGCGGGAGGGACCACCGGGGAGCTGTTTTTT CASNLGGLAGGTTGELFF
- TRBD2 TRBJ2-3 TRBV9 TGTGCCAGCAGCGGAGCATGGACTAGTGGCACAGATACGCAGTATTTT CASSGAWTSGTDTQYF